The T cell receptor (beta chain) described here comes from a study of monozygotic twins with cystic fibrosis. Overall study results and limits: V usage most resembled the co-twin in 13 of 16 pairs. Median Simpson clonality of approximately 0.009 suggested naive T cells predominated.

This table comes from immunoSEQ multiplex PCR, and its TCRdb copy is limited to in-frame clones, with some not included. The sample includes about 22,000 clones, approximately 87% of them seen just once. V gave up 9 bases and J gave up 5 bases, with 6 bases separating them. The CDR3 spans 10 residues. Germline CDR1 is SNHLY and CDR2 is FYNNEI. With respect to this clone: Its target is unknown.

The chain combines TRBV2 with TRBJ2-3; D might be TRBD2 (5 bases). The specimen was blood. The source is a woman aged 25 to 39 with cystic fibrosis. Here the CDR3 DNA reads TGTGCCAGGGAGGAAGATACGCAGTATTTT. As protein: CAREEDTQYF.